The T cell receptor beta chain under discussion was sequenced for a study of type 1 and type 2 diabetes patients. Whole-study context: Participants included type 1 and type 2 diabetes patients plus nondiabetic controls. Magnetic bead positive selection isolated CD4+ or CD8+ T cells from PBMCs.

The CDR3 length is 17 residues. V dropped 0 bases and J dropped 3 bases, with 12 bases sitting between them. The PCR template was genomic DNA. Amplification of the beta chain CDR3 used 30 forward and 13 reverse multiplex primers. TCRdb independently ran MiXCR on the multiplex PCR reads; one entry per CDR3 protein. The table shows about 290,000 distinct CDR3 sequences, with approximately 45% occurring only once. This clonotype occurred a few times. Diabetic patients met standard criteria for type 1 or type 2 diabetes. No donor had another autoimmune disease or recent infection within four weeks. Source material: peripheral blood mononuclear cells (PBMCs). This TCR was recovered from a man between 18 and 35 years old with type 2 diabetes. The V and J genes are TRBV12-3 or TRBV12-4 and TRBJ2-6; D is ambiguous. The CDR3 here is CASSLAQSAYGANVLTF. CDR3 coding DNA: TGTGCCAGCAGTTTAGCGCAGTCAGCTTATGGGGCCAACGTCCTGACTTTC.